The rows below give T cell receptor beta chains drawn from one sample of a study of control samples from healthy donors and cancer patients. Generated by immunoSEQ multiplex PCR, the TCRdb table keeps only in-frame clones and is missing some. The sample includes 130,000 or so clones, about 89% of them seen just once. The sequenced sample was blood. Source of these receptors: a man aged 60 to 75 in good health. CDR3s include the opening cysteine and the closing phenylalanine or tryptophan. A D gene is named only where the DNA matches it firmly. Where a row states a size, it is once, few, many or the class of an expanded clone; other rows omit it.

D gene: .
clone size: .
V gene: TRBV7-2
J gene: TRBJ1-2
CDR3 protein: CASSFQGIYGYTF
CDR3 DNA: TGTGCCAGCAGCTTCCAGGGGATCTATGGCTACACCTTC

D gene: .
clone size: .
V gene: TRBV4-2
J gene: TRBJ1-1
CDR3 protein: CASSQDLGGANTEAFF
CDR3 DNA: TGTGCCAGCAGCCAAGATCTTGGGGGCGCAAACACTGAAGCTTTCTTT

D gene: .
clone size: .
V gene: TRBV18
J gene: TRBJ2-2
CDR3 protein: CASSRSGTANTGELFF
CDR3 DNA: TGTGCCAGCTCGCGGTCCGGGACCGCGAACACCGGGGAGCTGTTTTTT

D gene: .
clone size: .
V gene: TRBV3-1/TRBV3-2
J gene: TRBJ2-2
CDR3 protein: CASSQFGFTGELFF
CDR3 DNA: TGTGCCAGCAGCCAATTCGGGTTCACCGGGGAGCTGTTTTTT

D gene: .
clone size: .
V gene: TRBV19
J gene: TRBJ1-2
CDR3 protein: CASSVQGVIPNYGYTF
CDR3 DNA: TGTGCCAGTAGTGTGCAGGGAGTTATACCTAACTATGGCTACACCTTC

D gene: .
clone size: .
V gene: TRBV24-1
J gene: TRBJ2-2
CDR3 protein: CATMDGNTGELFF
CDR3 DNA: TGTGCCACCATGGACGGGAACACCGGGGAGCTGTTTTTT

D gene: .
clone size: .
V gene: TRBV19
J gene: TRBJ2-1
CDR3 protein: CASSMGGAIYNEQFF
CDR3 DNA: TGTGCCAGTAGTATGGGGGGGGCCATCTACAATGAGCAGTTCTTC

D gene: TRBD2
clone size: .
V gene: TRBV11-2
J gene: TRBJ2-1
CDR3 protein: CASRINGGAHEQFF
CDR3 DNA: TGTGCCAGCAGAATCAACGGGGGGGCACATGAGCAGTTCTTC

D gene: .
clone size: .
V gene: TRBV19
J gene: TRBJ1-5
CDR3 protein: CASMDIQSTQPQHF
CDR3 DNA: TGTGCCAGTATGGACATACAGAGCACTCAGCCCCAGCATTTT

D gene: .
clone size: once
V gene: TRBV7-2
J gene: TRBJ2-1
CDR3 protein: CASTLLQGSYNEQFF
CDR3 DNA: TGTGCCAGCACCCTGCTACAGGGATCCTACAATGAGCAGTTCTTC

D gene: .
clone size: .
V gene: TRBV5-1
J gene: TRBJ1-1
CDR3 protein: CASTNDGLNTEAFF
CDR3 DNA: TGCGCCAGCACGAATGACGGACTGAACACTGAAGCTTTCTTT

D gene: .
clone size: .
V gene: TRBV7-2
J gene: TRBJ2-7
CDR3 protein: CASSLSGQSNYEQYF
CDR3 DNA: TGTGCCAGCAGCCTAAGCGGACAGTCAAACTACGAGCAGTACTTC

D gene: TRBD1
clone size: .
V gene: TRBV27
J gene: TRBJ1-2
CDR3 protein: CASSTTGERLYGYTF
CDR3 DNA: TGTGCCAGCAGCACGACAGGGGAACGTCTCTATGGCTACACCTTC

D gene: .
clone size: once
V gene: TRBV10-1
J gene: TRBJ1-2
CDR3 protein: CASSECGGYTF
CDR3 DNA: TGCGCCAGCAGTGAATGCGGTGGCTACACCTTC

D gene: .
clone size: .
V gene: TRBV18
J gene: TRBJ2-3
CDR3 protein: CASSRNSGSGTDTQYF
CDR3 DNA: TGTGCCAGCTCACGAAACTCAGGCTCGGGCACAGATACGCAGTATTTT

D gene: .
clone size: .
V gene: TRBV5-1
J gene: TRBJ2-3
CDR3 protein: CASSLDSGGGTDTQYF
CDR3 DNA: TGCGCCAGCAGCTTGGACTCGGGTGGCGGCACAGATACGCAGTATTTT